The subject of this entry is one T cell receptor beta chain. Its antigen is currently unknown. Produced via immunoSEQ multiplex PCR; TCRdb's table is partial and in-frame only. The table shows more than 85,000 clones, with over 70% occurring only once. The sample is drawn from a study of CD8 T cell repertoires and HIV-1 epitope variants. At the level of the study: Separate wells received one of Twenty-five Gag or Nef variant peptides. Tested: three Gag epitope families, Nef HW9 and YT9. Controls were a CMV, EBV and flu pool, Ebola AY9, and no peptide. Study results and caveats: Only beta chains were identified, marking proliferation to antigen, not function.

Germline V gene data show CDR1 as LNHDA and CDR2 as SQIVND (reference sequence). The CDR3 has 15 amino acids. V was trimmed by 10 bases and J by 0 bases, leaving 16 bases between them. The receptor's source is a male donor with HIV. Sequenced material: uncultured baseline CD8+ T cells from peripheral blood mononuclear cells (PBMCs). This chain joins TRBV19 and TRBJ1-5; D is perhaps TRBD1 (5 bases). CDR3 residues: CATTSQGYSNQPQHF. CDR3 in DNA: TGTGCCACCACCAGTCAGGGATATAGCAATCAGCCCCAGCATTTT.